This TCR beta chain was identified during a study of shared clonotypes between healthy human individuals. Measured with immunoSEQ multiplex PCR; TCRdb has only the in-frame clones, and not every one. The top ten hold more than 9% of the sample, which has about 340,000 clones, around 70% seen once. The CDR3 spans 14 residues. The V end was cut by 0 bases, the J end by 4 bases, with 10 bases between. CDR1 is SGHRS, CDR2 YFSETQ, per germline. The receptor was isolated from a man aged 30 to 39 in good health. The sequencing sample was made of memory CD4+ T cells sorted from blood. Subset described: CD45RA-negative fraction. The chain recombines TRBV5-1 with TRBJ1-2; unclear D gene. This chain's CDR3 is CASSLEAASYGYTF. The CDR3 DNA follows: TGCGCCAGCAGCTTGGAGGCAGCCTCCTATGGCTACACCTTC.